The next 22 T cell receptor beta chains were all read from a single sample in a study of response to subunit inactivated influenza vaccine. A single record per CDR3 protein comes from TCRdb applying MiXCR to the RT-PCR reads. The data hold about 800,000 distinct CDR3 sequences, with less than 25% observed a single time. The sequenced sample was PBMCs from blood, obtained less than 6 days after vaccination. These receptors all stem from a man aged 50 to 59 who received an inactivated influenza vaccine.

This chain links TRBV24-1 with TRBJ2-2; tentatively, D is TRBD1 (5 bases). Germline-derived CDR1 and CDR2 are KGHDR and SFDVKD. This CDR3 contains 15 residues. V was clipped by 8 bases and J by 3 bases, with 15 bases between them. Here the CDR3 DNA reads TGTGCCACCACCGACAGTATCGGGTACACCGGGGAGCTGTTTTTT. Protein: CATTDSIGYTGELFF.

A few counts support this clonotype. V is TRBV20-1 and J is TRBJ2-1, with TRBD1 matching 9 bases. CDR1 and CDR2 from the germline V gene are DFQATT and SNEGSKA (reference sequence). The CDR3 totals 16 residues. V was clipped by 3 bases and J by 7 bases; unmatched bases: 13. CDR3 amino acids: CSASLQGAMSHNEQFF. CDR3 sequence (DNA): TGCAGTGCTAGTTTACAGGGGGCTATGTCCCATAATGAGCAGTTCTTC.

This clonotype was seen many times. This chain connects TRBV10-3 to TRBJ2-1, with TRBD2 identical over 14 bases. Trimming removed 4 bases from V and 1 base from J; junction bases left unmatched: 9. From germline, CDR1 is ENHRY and CDR2 SYGVKD. CDR3 length: 19 amino acids. The CDR3 loop reads CAISGAGTSGSGSYNEQFF. The CDR3 DNA reads TGTGCCATCAGTGGGGCCGGGACTAGCGGGAGTGGGTCCTACAATGAGCAGTTCTTC.

This clonotype occurred a few times. The chain joins TRBV29-1 to TRBJ1-2; a weak D match, TRBD1 (6 bases). V lost 4 bases and J lost 2, with 11 bases in between. The CDR3 consists of 13 residues. Germline CDR1 SQVTM, CDR2 ANQGSEA. CDR3 sequence reads: CSVGRDTNYGYTF. In nucleotides, the CDR3 is TGCAGCGTTGGGCGGGACACAAACTATGGCTACACCTTC.

The rearrangement uses TRBV6-1 and TRBJ1-2; D unresolved. The CDR3 length is 15 residues. From germline, CDR1 is MNHNS and CDR2 SASEGT. V shed 6 bases and J shed 8 bases, with 22 bases lying between them. The CDR3 loop reads CASRPPIGLKKGYTF. The CDR3 DNA reads as TGTGCCAGCAGACCCCCGATAGGTCTCAAGAAAGGCTACACCTTC.

This clonotype was counted a few times. This chain links TRBV30 with TRBJ2-1, with TRBD2 matching over 10 bases. This CDR3 has 17 amino acids. The germline V gene has CDR1 GTSNPN and CDR2 SVGIG (reference sequence). J gave up 7 bases and V 0 bases, and 12 bases lay outside the gene matches. CDR3 in DNA: TGTGCCTGGAGTGTAATATTTGCTAGCGGGAGTTGGAATGAGCAGTTCTTC. Translation: CAWSVIFASGSWNEQFF.

V is TRBV7-9 and J is TRBJ2-1, with TRBD2 matching 12 bases. CDR1 and CDR2 from the germline V gene are SEHNR and FQNEAQ (reference sequence). The CDR3 contains 17 residues. J gave up 8 bases and V 4 bases, and 12 bases lay outside the gene matches. The CDR3 sequence is CASSSWASGGAPDEQFF. DNA for the CDR3: TGTGCCAGCAGCTCCTGGGCTAGCGGGGGGGCCCCCGATGAGCAGTTCTTC.

The chain links TRBV20-1 to TRBJ1-2; 7 nucleotides align to TRBD1. The CDR3 extends over 13 amino acids. CDR1 and CDR2 from the germline V gene are DFQATT and SNEGSKA (reference sequence). J lost 3 bases, V lost 1 base, and 2 bases had no gene match. CDR3 bases: TGCAGTGCTAGAGGGGACAGAGACTATGGCTACACCTTC. It yields the protein CSARGDRDYGYTF.

This clonotype was detected many times. The gene calls are TRBV10-3 and TRBJ2-7; 8 nucleotides line up with TRBD2. CDR3 length equals 15 residues. V gave up 2 bases and J gave up 2 bases; unmatched junction bases: 5. Germline V gene data show CDR1 as ENHRY and CDR2 as SYGVKD. The chain's CDR3 is CAISEGASGPYEQYF. The DNA of the CDR3 is TGTGCCATCAGTGAGGGGGCTAGCGGGCCCTACGAGCAGTACTTC.

The chain has TRBV20-1 and TRBJ2-7; 9 nucleotides agree with TRBD2. CDR1 and CDR2 from the germline V gene are DFQATT and SNEGSKA (reference sequence). The CDR3 consists of 14 residues. Trimming took 6 bases from V and 4 from J; bases not matched to a gene: 10. Written as DNA, the CDR3 is TGCAGTGCGAGACTAGCGGTGAGGGGATACGAGCAGTACTTC. This sequence encodes CSARLAVRGYEQYF.

This clonotype was counted at least ten times. V and J are TRBV3-1 and TRBJ2-7; D not resolved. Trimming left V 5 bases short and J 0 bases short, with 8 bases between. The CDR3 totals 13 residues. The germline CDR1 and CDR2 sequences are LGHDT and YNNKEL (reference sequence). The DNA for the CDR3 is TGTGCCAGCAGCGCTGGAATCTCCTACGAGCAGTACTTC. Amino acid sequence: CASSAGISYEQYF.

This clonotype was seen a few times. The chain combines TRBV6-4 with TRBJ2-1; D possibly corresponds to TRBD2 (6 bases). With 2 bases removed from V and 5 bases from J, the gap between germline ends came to 13 bases. The germline gives CDR1 MRHNA, CDR2 SNTAGT. The CDR3 runs to 15 residues. The DNA for the CDR3 is TGTGCCAGCAGTGACGTGCCGGGAGCCGACAATGAGCAGTTCTTC. Its translation: CASSDVPGADNEQFF.

This clonotype was seen a few times. The CDR3 loop reads CASRDTGARTDTQYF. The CDR3 bases are TGTGCCAGCAGGGACACAGGGGCCCGCACAGATACGCAGTATTTT. The chain carries TRBV6-1 and TRBJ2-3, with 7 positions matching TRBD1. With V trimmed by 6 bases and J by 1 base, 7 bases remained unmatched. Germline lookup yields CDR1 MNHNS and CDR2 SASEGT. There are 15 residues in the CDR3.

This clonotype appeared many times. The CDR3 region has the DNA TGCAGTGCTAGAACGGGACAGGGGAACAATGAGCAGTTCTTC. This gives the protein CSARTGQGNNEQFF. The V and J genes are TRBV20-1 and TRBJ2-1; 10 nucleotides align to TRBD1. Looked up from germline, CDR1 is DFQATT and CDR2 is SNEGSKA (reference sequence). CDR3 length: 14 amino acids. V lost 2 bases, J lost 5 bases, and 3 bases stayed unmatched.

In this sample, this clonotype turned up a few times. The J gene is TRBJ1-2, the V gene TRBV29-1, with a tentative D call TRBD1 (6 bases). Trimming shortened V by 1 base and J by 0 bases, and 9 bases separated the two germline ends. Germline CDR1 and CDR2: SQVTM and ANQGSEA. The CDR3 contains 14 residues. The CDR3 DNA reads as TGCAGCGTTGAAGTTCGGGGGCCTAACTATGGCTACACCTTC. This sequence encodes CSVEVRGPNYGYTF.

CDR3 DNA: TGCAGTGCTAGAGTAGGGCTCGGTGGCTACACCTTC. The encoded protein is CSARVGLGGYTF. The chain links TRBV20-1 to TRBJ1-2, with D uncertain. Trimming took 1 base from V and 7 from J, leaving 10 bases between them. The CDR3 is 12 residues long. CDR1 is DFQATT and CDR2 is SNEGSKA in the germline V gene (reference sequence).

The sample holds a few counts of this clonotype. The CDR3 DNA follows: TGCGCCAGCAGTGACCTGATGGGGGGCGAGCAGTACTTC. Residues: CASSDLMGGEQYF. V and J are TRBV10-2 and TRBJ2-7; D possibly corresponds to TRBD2 (6 bases). CDR3 size: 13 residues. The V end lost 3 bases, the J end lost 6 bases, and 12 bases lay between the germline ends. Germline V gives CDR1 WSHSY, CDR2 SAAADI.

V gene TRBV4-3 combines with J gene TRBJ1-2, with D tentatively TRBD1 (6 bases). The CDR3 length is 17 residues. Germline V gene data show CDR1 as LGHNA and CDR2 as YSLEER. V was shortened by 0 bases and J by 5 bases, with 19 bases between the two germline ends. For the CDR3, the DNA is TGCGCCAGCAGCCAAGAAGTTAGTAAGCACAGGGTGTATGGCTACACCTTC. It translates to CASSQEVSKHRVYGYTF.

This clonotype was observed at least ten times. V usage is TRBV6-1 and J usage is TRBJ2-7; 10 nucleotides match TRBD1. The germline V gene encodes CDR1 MNHNS and CDR2 SASEGT. The CDR3 has 16 amino acids. Trimming at V came to 4 bases and at J to 0 bases, leaving 6 bases not matched to a gene. The CDR3 coding sequence is TGTGCCAGCAGTGCCTCGGACAGGGGGAGCTCCTACGAGCAGTACTTC. This translates into CASSASDRGSSYEQYF.

This clonotype was observed many times. The V gene is TRBV5-1, the J gene TRBJ1-6, with a tentative D call TRBD1 (5 bases). Trimming left V 0 bases short and J 5 bases short, with 9 bases between. The CDR3 runs 15 residues. The V gene's germline CDR1 is SGHRS and CDR2 YFSETQ. The CDR3 nucleotides read TGCGCCAGCAGCTTGGAGGGACTGGATAATTCACCCCTCCACTTT. Translation gives CASSLEGLDNSPLHF.

The chain's CDR3 is CATSRGRGLPGTF. The CDR3 DNA follows: TGTGCCACCAGCCGAGGTAGAGGGTTGCCGGGCACCTTC. The chain uses TRBV15 and TRBJ1-2; unclear D gene. The CDR3 length is 13 residues. The V end lost 5 bases, the J end lost 13 bases, and 20 bases lay between the germline ends. Germline CDR1 reads LNHNV; CDR2 reads YYDKDF (reference sequence).

The chain uses TRBV6-2 or TRBV6-3 and TRBJ2-7; D assignment may be TRBD1 or TRBD2 (5 bases each). The CDR3 has 15 residues. CDR1 and CDR2 (germline): MNHEY, SVGEGT. Trimming left V 7 bases short and J 2 bases short, with 18 bases between. The DNA for the CDR3 is TGTGCCAGCAATTTAAATCGGGACGGAACCTACGAGCAGTACTTC. It translates to CASNLNRDGTYEQYF.